The 26 T cell receptor beta chains reported below all come from one sample, sequenced in a study of cytomegalovirus exposure and HLA in healthy donors (TCRdb year 2017). To prepare the library, the immunoSEQ multiplex PCR assay was applied. Entries here come from immuneACCESS through TCRdb and include only in-frame sequences with V and J called. Some clones fail to appear in such tables; in the studies checked, an unresolved V gene covers under half of the shortfall, and the cause of the remainder is unknown. The sample contains roughly 330,000 clones, about 85% of them found a single time. 1.2% of the sample is held by the ten biggest clonotypes. Sequenced input: PBMCs. The receptors were sampled from a young woman in good health and CMV-seropositive.

This clone has a single count. The chain links TRBV29-1 to TRBJ2-5, with D possibly being TRBD1 or TRBD2 (5 bases each). Germline V gene sequence: CDR1 SQVTM, CDR2 ANQGSEA. V was trimmed by 7 bases and J by 2 bases, leaving 14 bases between them. The CDR3 totals 13 residues. CDR3 DNA: TGCAGCGGAATTCCGGGGCCGCAAGAGACCCAGTACTTC. It yields the protein CSGIPGPQETQYF.

The chain uses TRBV2 and TRBJ1-2; D gene ambiguous. CDR3 length: 12 residues. The germline V gene has CDR1 SNHLY and CDR2 FYNNEI. Trimming removed 1 base from V and 4 bases from J, with 4 bases in between. The CDR3 DNA sequence: TGTGCCAGCAGTGAAGGGGGCTATGGCTACACCTTC. It is translated as CASSEGGYGYTF.

The rearrangement joins TRBV7-6 to TRBJ2-1; D is possibly TRBD2 (6 bases). Germline CDR1 is SGHVS and CDR2 is FNYEAQ. The CDR3 consists of 15 residues. V lost 5 bases to trimming and J lost 7 bases, with 18 bases between them. The CDR3 here is CASSRRVGGFNEQFF. The CDR3 DNA sequence: TGTGCCAGCAGCAGGAGGGTTGGTGGCTTTAATGAGCAGTTCTTC.

The chain is built from TRBV2 and TRBJ2-7, with D possibly called TRBD1 or TRBD2 (7 bases each). Trimming cost V 5 bases and J 5 bases, with 19 bases left between them. The CDR3 length is 15 residues. Per the germline V gene, CDR1 is SNHLY and CDR2 is FYNNEI. The CDR3 spells CASSSQGGDIHEQYF. The CDR3, as DNA: TGTGCCAGCAGTTCGCAGGGGGGGGACATCCACGAGCAGTACTTC.

CDR3 sequence reads: CATSRGRETQYF. CDR3 sequence (DNA): TGTGCCACCAGCAGAGGGCGGGAGACCCAGTACTTC. V usage is TRBV15 and J usage is TRBJ2-5; D is undetermined. In germline, CDR1 is LNHNV, CDR2 YYDKDF (reference sequence). This CDR3 contains 12 residues. V dropped 1 base and J dropped 5 bases, with 5 bases sitting between them. Drawing the rest from reference TRBV15 and TRBJ2-5, the complete variable domain is DAMVIQNPRYQVTQFGKPVTLSCSQTLNHNVMYWYQQKSSQAPKLLFHYYDKDFNNEADTPDNFQSRRPNTSFCFLDIRSPGLGDTAMYLCATSRGRETQYFGPGTRLLVL.

The rearrangement links TRBV9 to TRBJ2-2, with 8 positions matching TRBD2. J lost 6 bases, V lost 1 base, and 2 bases had no gene match. Germline V lookup: CDR1 SGDLS, CDR2 YYNGEE. This CDR3 is built from 14 residues. In DNA, the CDR3 is TGTGCCAGCAGCGTAATAGCGGGATCCGGGGAGCTGTTTTTT. Amino acid sequence: CASSVIAGSGELFF.

V is TRBV4-3 and J is TRBJ1-1, with D possibly TRBD1 on 6 matching bases. Trimming removed 1 base from V and 3 bases from J, with 9 bases in between. The germline CDR1 and CDR2 sequences are LGHNA and YSLEER. This CDR3 has 14 residues. In DNA form, the CDR3 reads TGCGCCAGCAGCCAAGGCCCAGGGGACACTGAAGCTTTCTTT. Translation: CASSQGPGDTEAFF.

V is TRBV30 and J is TRBJ1-1, with 8 bases aligning to TRBD1. Losses at the gene ends were 2 bases for V and 4 bases for J; bases not matched to a gene: 3. Germline-derived CDR1 and CDR2 are GTSNPN and SVGIG (reference sequence). The CDR3 contains 13 residues. The DNA of the CDR3 is TGTGCCTGGAGTTCAGGGGGCGGCACTGAAGCTTTCTTT. Translating gives CAWSSGGGTEAFF.

CDR3 DNA sequence: TGTGCCAGCAGTGTGGCGCGGGGACCCTACGAGCAGTACTTC. Translated, it gives CASSVARGPYEQYF. The J gene is TRBJ2-7, the V gene TRBV6-1; perhaps TRBD2 as D (6 bases). The CDR3 loop spans 14 amino acids. The ends were cut back, 4 bases at V and 2 bases at J, with 12 bases in the middle. Germline CDR1 is MNHNS and CDR2 is SASEGT.

The CDR3: CSALPGQGAGANVLTF. CDR3 sequence (DNA): TGCAGCGCCCTCCCGGGACAGGGGGCCGGGGCCAACGTCCTGACTTTC. This chain joins TRBV29-1 and TRBJ2-6; 12 bases agree with TRBD1. Germline lookup yields CDR1 SQVTM and CDR2 ANQGSEA. This CDR3 is built from 16 residues. The trim removed 7 bases at V and 4 bases at J, leaving 8 bases unmatched.

For this clone: Other DNA sequences from this sample encode an identical CDR3 as well. This chain links TRBV27 with TRBJ2-7; no firm D call. The length of the CDR3 is 13 residues. The germline CDR1 and CDR2 sequences are MNHEY and SMNVEV (reference sequence). Trimming shortened V by 2 bases and J by 1 base, and 6 bases separated the two germline ends. In nucleotides, the CDR3 is TGTGCCAGCAGTTTAGGGCAGTCCTACGAGCAGTACTTC. Translating gives CASSLGQSYEQYF.

V and J are TRBV28 and TRBJ2-7; 9 positions match TRBD1. The ends lost 1 base at V and 7 bases at J; junction bases unmatched: 8. This CDR3 is built from 15 residues. Per germline, CDR1 MDHEN and CDR2 SYDVKM. The CDR3 protein is CASSLFTQGAWEQYF. DNA for the CDR3: TGTGCCAGCAGTTTATTCACACAGGGGGCCTGGGAGCAGTACTTC. Full variable domain (missing parts from reference TRBV28 and TRBJ2-7): DVKVTQSSRYLVKRTGEKVFLECVQDMDHENMFWYRQDPGLGLRLIYFSYDVKMKEKGDIPEGYSVSREKKERFSLILESASTNQTSMYLCASSLFTQGAWEQYFGPGTRLTVT.

This chain connects TRBV6-5 to TRBJ1-2, with D uncertain. There are 14 residues in the CDR3. The germline V gene has CDR1 MNHEY and CDR2 SVGAGI. Trimming removed 4 bases from V and 0 bases from J, with 9 bases in between. Here the CDR3 reads CASSSKGTNYGYTF. CDR3 nucleotide sequence: TGTGCCAGCAGTTCTAAGGGAACTAACTATGGCTACACCTTC.

The V gene is TRBV27, the J gene TRBJ1-2; maybe TRBD1 (5 bases). V lost 6 bases and J lost 3, with 17 bases in between. The CDR3 has 15 residues. Germline CDR1 and CDR2: MNHEY and SMNVEV (reference sequence). CDR3 DNA sequence: TGTGCCAGCAGATTCGACAGCGAGCCCTACTATGGCTACACCTTC. It is translated as CASRFDSEPYYGYTF.

CDR3 protein: CASSGTSGGAYEQYF. The CDR3 coding sequence is TGTGCCAGCAGCGGGACTAGCGGGGGGGCCTACGAGCAGTACTTC. The gene calls are TRBV6-7 and TRBJ2-7; 16 bases fit TRBD2. TRBV6-7 is labeled an ORF, and its function is uncertain. The CDR3 has 15 residues. The V and J ends lost 6 bases and 2 bases, in that order; junction bases with no gene match: 1.

V and J are TRBV6-5 and TRBJ2-3; a weak D match, TRBD1 (6 bases). Germline loops: CDR1 MNHEY, CDR2 SVGAGI. With 5 bases removed from V and 8 bases from J, the gap between germline ends came to 14 bases. The CDR3 sequence is 13 residues long. Written as DNA, the CDR3 is TGTGCCAGCAGTGATCACAGGGTCGGTACGCAGTATTTT. Its translation: CASSDHRVGTQYF.

The rearrangement uses TRBV7-3 and TRBJ2-1, with 9 nucleotides matching TRBD2. Unmatched junction bases numbered 4, after V lost 2 bases and J lost 2 bases. CDR1 is SGHTA, CDR2 FQGTGA, per germline. The CDR3 contains 16 residues. CDR3 coding DNA: TGTGCCAGCAGCTTATATAGCGGGGGACCCTACAATGAGCAGTTCTTC. As protein: CASSLYSGGPYNEQFF.

The V call is TRBV10-3, the J call TRBJ1-4; D ambiguous. V lost 3 bases to trimming and J lost 8 bases, with 13 bases between them. CDR1 ENHRY and CDR2 SYGVKD come from the germline V gene. This CDR3 has 14 amino acids. Written as DNA, the CDR3 is TGTGCCATCAGTGAATTACGGGGAGGGGAAAAACTGTTTTTT. Amino acid sequence: CAISELRGGEKLFF.

The chain carries TRBV9 and TRBJ2-7; 10 bases line up with TRBD2. The germline V gene encodes CDR1 SGDLS and CDR2 YYNGEE. This CDR3 is 14 amino acids long. V gave up 0 bases and J gave up 6 bases; unmatched junction bases: 3. The CDR3 here is CASSVVSSGSEQYF. In DNA, the CDR3 is TGTGCCAGCAGCGTAGTGTCTAGCGGGAGCGAGCAGTACTTC.

The chain combines TRBV6-6 with TRBJ2-1; the match to TRBD2 covers 9 bases. V lost 2 bases, J lost 9 bases, and 8 bases stayed unmatched. Germline V lookup: CDR1 MNHNY, CDR2 SVGAGI (reference sequence). This CDR3 spans 15 amino acids. CDR3 nucleotides: TGTGCCAGCAGTTACGGCGGGGGGGCCGTCCCTGAGCAGTTCTTC. Amino acids: CASSYGGGAVPEQFF.

V gene TRBV4-1 combines with J gene TRBJ2-3; D remains ambiguous. Per the germline V gene, CDR1 is MGHRA and CDR2 is YSYEKL. The length of the CDR3 is 15 residues. Trimming removed 4 bases at V and 2 bases at J, with 13 bases between. As DNA, the CDR3 is TGCGCCAGCAGCCGATGGGCAGATGACACAGATACGCAGTATTTT. Its protein is CASSRWADDTDTQYF.

CDR3 amino acids: CASSYSRTGTETQYF. CDR3 coding DNA: TGTGCCAGCAGTTACTCTCGGACAGGGACAGAGACCCAGTACTTC. The chain is built from TRBV6-5 and TRBJ2-5, with 8 bases lining up with TRBD1. The CDR3 runs to 15 residues. With 0 bases clipped from V and 4 bases from J, the junction kept 4 bases outside the gene matches. Germline V lookup: CDR1 MNHEY, CDR2 SVGAGI.

The chain recombines TRBV5-6 with TRBJ2-1; 10 bases agree with TRBD1. Per germline, CDR1 SGHDT and CDR2 YYEEEE. The ends lost 2 bases at V and 9 bases at J; junction bases unmatched: 5. The CDR3 loop spans 14 amino acids. The CDR3 bases are TGTGCCAGCAGCTTCCCGACAGGGGGCGGTGAGCAGTTCTTC. Amino acids: CASSFPTGGGEQFF.

V is TRBV9 and J is TRBJ2-2, with 10 bases identical to TRBD2. The CDR3 totals 16 residues. CDR1 is SGDLS and CDR2 is YYNGEE in the germline V gene. V lost 0 bases to trimming and J lost 7 bases; unmatched junction nucleotides: 6. The CDR3 region has the DNA TGTGCCAGCAGCGTAGTGGCTAGCGGGGGAAACGGGGAGCTGTTTTTT. Translation: CASSVVASGGNGELFF. The full variable domain, completed using reference TRBV9 and TRBJ2-2, is DSGVTQTPKHLITATGQRVTLRCSPRSGDLSVYWYQQSLDQGLQFLIQYYNGEERAKGNILERFSAQQFPDLHSELNLSSLELGDSALYFCASSVVASGGNGELFFGEGSRLTVL.

This sequence joins TRBV7-2 and TRBJ1-3; D uncertain. This CDR3 spans 15 amino acids. Looked up from germline, CDR1 is SGHTA and CDR2 is FQGNSA. Trimming took 1 base from V and 2 from J, leaving 9 bases between them. For the CDR3, the DNA is TGTGCCAGCAGCTTAGTAAGGGCTACTGGAAACACCATATATTTT. This encodes CASSLVRATGNTIYF.

This rearrangement joins TRBV5-1 to TRBJ2-7, with 10 bases fitting TRBD2. The CDR3 has 14 amino acids. The V gene end was trimmed by 0 bases and the J gene end by 6 bases; junction bases not matched to a gene: 3. Looked up from germline, CDR1 is SGHRS and CDR2 is YFSETQ. CDR3 in amino acids: CASSLGLAGFEQYF. For the CDR3, the DNA is TGCGCCAGCAGCTTGGGACTAGCGGGTTTCGAGCAGTACTTC. The variable domain in full, completed from reference TRBV5-1 and TRBJ2-7, reads KAGVTQTPRYLIKTRGQQVTLSCSPISGHRSVSWYQQTPGQGLQFLFEYFSETQRNKGNFPGRFSGRQFSNSRSEMNVSTLELGDSALYLCASSLGLAGFEQYFGPGTRLTVT.